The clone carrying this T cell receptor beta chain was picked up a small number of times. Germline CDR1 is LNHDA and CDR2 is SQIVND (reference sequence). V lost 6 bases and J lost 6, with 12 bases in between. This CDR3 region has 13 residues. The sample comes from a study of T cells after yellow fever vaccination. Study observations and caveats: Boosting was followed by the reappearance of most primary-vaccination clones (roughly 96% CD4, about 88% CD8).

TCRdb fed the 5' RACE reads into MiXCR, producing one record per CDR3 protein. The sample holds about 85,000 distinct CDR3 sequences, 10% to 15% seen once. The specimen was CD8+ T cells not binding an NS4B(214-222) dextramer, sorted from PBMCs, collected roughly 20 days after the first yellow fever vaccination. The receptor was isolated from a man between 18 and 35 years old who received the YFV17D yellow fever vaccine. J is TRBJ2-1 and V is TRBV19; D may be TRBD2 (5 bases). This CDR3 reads CASRPGSLNEQFF. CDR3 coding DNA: TGTGCCAGTAGGCCGGGATCACTCAATGAGCAGTTCTTC.